The sequence of this T cell receptor beta chain was determined in a study of blood T cell repertoires in COVID-19. Background on the study: PBMCs, B-cell-depleted T cells, or T cells provided the cDNA or gDNA that made up the material.

Original processing methods: Amplification from reference gene primers served as the basis for estimated nucleated cell counts. Generated by immunoSEQ multiplex PCR, the TCRdb table keeps only in-frame clones and is missing some. The V and J calls and clone size were taken over from that table, and D and trimming were inferred from the DNA. The sample carries fewer than 250,000 clones, around 90% recorded once. V was clipped by 7 bases and J by 0 bases, with 12 bases between them. Germline loops: CDR1 MNHEY, CDR2 SVGAGI. This CDR3 has 14 amino acids. Clinical history as reported by participants underpinned cohort assignment.

The sequenced sample was PBMCs or T cells enriched from blood (not recorded which). This clonotype was sampled from a man aged 30 to 45 who had been exposed to COVID-19. The rearrangement joins TRBV6-5 to TRBJ1-2, with D possibly matching TRBD1 (5 bases). The CDR3 reads CASKVTGANYGYTF. CDR3 coding DNA: TGTGCCAGCAAAGTAACGGGGGCTAACTATGGCTACACCTTC.